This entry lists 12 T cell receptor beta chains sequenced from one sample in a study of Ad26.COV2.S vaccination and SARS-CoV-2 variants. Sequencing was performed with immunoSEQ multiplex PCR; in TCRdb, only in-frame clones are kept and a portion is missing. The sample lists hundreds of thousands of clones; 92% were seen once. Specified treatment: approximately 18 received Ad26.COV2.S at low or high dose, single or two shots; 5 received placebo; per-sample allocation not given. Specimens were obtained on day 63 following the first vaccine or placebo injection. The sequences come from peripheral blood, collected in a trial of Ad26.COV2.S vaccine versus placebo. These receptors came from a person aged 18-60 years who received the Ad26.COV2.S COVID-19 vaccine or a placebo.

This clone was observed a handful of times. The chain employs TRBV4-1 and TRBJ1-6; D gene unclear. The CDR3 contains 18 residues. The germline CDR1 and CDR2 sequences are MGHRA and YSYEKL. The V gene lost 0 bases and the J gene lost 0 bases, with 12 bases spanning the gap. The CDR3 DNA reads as TGCGCCAGCAGCCAAGAAGCGAGGGAGAGCTCCTATAATTCACCCCTCCACTTT. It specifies CASSQEARESSYNSPLHF.

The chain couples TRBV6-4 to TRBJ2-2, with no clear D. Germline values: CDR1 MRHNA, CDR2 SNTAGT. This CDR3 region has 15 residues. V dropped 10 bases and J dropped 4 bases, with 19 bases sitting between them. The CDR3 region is CANERDCAGTGELFF. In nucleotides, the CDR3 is TGTGCCAACGAGAGAGACTGTGCTGGCACCGGGGAGCTGTTTTTT.

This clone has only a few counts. CDR3 bases: TGTGCCAGCAGCTCCCGTGGTAGCGGGGGGGCCTTGGAGACCCAGTACTTC. Translated, it gives CASSSRGSGGALETQYF. The V call is TRBV11-2, the J call TRBJ2-5, with TRBD2 matching 11 bases. V was clipped by 4 bases and J by 5 bases; unmatched bases: 12. This CDR3 is built from 17 residues. Germline-derived CDR1 and CDR2 are SGHAT and FQNNGV.

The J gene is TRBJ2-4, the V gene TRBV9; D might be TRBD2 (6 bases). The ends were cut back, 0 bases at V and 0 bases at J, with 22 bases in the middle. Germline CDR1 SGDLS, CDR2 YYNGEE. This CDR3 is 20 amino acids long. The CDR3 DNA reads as TGTGCCAGCAGCGTAGGCCCGGGGACCTATAGCGGATTAGCCAAAAACATTCAGTACTTC. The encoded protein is CASSVGPGTYSGLAKNIQYF. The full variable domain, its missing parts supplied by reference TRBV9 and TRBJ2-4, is DSGVTQTPKHLITATGQRVTLRCSPRSGDLSVYWYQQSLDQGLQFLIQYYNGEERAKGNILERFSAQQFPDLHSELNLSSLELGDSALYFCASSVGPGTYSGLAKNIQYFGAGTRLSVL.

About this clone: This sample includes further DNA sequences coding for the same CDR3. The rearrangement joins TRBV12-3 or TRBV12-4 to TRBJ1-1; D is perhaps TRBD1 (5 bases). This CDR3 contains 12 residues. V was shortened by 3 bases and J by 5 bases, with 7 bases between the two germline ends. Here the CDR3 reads CASSFGGTEAFF. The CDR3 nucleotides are TGTGCCAGCAGTTTTGGGGGAACTGAAGCTTTCTTT.

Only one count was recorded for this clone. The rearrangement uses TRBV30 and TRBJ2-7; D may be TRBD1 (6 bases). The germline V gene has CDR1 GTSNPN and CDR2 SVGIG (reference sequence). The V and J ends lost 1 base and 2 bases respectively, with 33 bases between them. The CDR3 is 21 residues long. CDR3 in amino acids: CAWSALQGGWPGSSGPYEQYF. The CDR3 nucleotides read TGTGCCTGGAGTGCGTTACAGGGTGGATGGCCCGGATCGAGTGGCCCCTACGAGCAGTACTTC. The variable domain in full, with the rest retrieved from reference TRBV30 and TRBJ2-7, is SQTIHQWPATLVQPVGSPLSLECTVEGTSNPNLYWYRQAAGRGLQLLFYSVGIGQISSEVPQNLSASRPQDRQFILSSKKLLLSDSGFYLCAWSALQGGWPGSSGPYEQYFGPGTRLTVT.

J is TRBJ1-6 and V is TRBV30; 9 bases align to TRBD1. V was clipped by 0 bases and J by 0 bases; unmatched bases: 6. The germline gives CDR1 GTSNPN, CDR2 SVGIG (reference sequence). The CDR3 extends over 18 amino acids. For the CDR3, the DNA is TGTGCCTGGAGTGTTGGGACAGGGACTAGCTCCTATAATTCACCCCTCCACTTT. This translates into CAWSVGTGTSSYNSPLHF. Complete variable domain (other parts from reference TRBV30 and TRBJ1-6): SQTIHQWPATLVQPVGSPLSLECTVEGTSNPNLYWYRQAAGRGLQLLFYSVGIGQISSEVPQNLSASRPQDRQFILSSKKLLLSDSGFYLCAWSVGTGTSSYNSPLHFGNGTRLTVT.

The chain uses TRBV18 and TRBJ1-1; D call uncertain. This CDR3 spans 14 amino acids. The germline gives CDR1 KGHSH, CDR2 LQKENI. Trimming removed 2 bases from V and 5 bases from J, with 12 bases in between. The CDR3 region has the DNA TGTGCCAGCTCACCATTGAGGGAGCGGACTGAAGCTTTCTTT. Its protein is CASSPLRERTEAFF.

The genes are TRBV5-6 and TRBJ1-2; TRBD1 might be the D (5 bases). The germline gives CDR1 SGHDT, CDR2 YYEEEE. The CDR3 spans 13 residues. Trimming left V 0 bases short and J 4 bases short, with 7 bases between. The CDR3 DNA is TGTGCCAGCAGCTTGGGAGGGGCCTATGGCTACACCTTC. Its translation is CASSLGGAYGYTF.

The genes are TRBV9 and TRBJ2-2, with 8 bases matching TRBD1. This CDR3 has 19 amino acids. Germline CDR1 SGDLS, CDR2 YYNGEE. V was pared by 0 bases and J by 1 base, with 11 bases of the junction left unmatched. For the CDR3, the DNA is TGTGCCAGCAGCGTAGCTTTCACTCTCGGACAGGGGAACACCGGGGAGCTGTTTTTT. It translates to CASSVAFTLGQGNTGELFF.

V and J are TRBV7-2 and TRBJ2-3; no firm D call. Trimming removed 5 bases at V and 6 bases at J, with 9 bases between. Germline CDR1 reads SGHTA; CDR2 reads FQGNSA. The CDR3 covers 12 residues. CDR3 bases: TGTGCCAGCAGCCTAGAACCCGATACGCAGTATTTT. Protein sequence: CASSLEPDTQYF.

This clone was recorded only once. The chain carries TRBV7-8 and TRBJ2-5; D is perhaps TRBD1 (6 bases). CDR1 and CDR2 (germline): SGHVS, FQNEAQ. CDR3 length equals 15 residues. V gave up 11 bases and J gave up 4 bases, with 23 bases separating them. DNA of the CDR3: TGTGCCTCGAACAAACACCTAGGGGGTTCAGAGACCCAGTACTTC. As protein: CASNKHLGGSETQYF.